Listed below are T cell receptor beta chains from one sample, sequenced in a study of T cells in Graves' hyperthyroidism and ophthalmopathy. TCRdb fed the multiplex PCR reads into MiXCR, producing one record per CDR3 protein. This sample has 450,000 to 550,000 distinct CDR3 sequences; less than 25% occur once, and the top ten carry 10% to 12%. The sample was blood. The receptors stem from a woman in her twenties or thirties with Graves' ophthalmopathy. CDR3s include the opening cysteine and the closing phenylalanine or tryptophan. D genes are given only for firm matches. Clone size appears in some rows only: once, few, many, or a class for an expanded clone.

j_call: TRBJ1-1; v_call: TRBV4-1; clone_size: many; d_call: -; cdr3_nt: TGCGCCAGCAGCCAAGTGATCCCCCTAAACACTGAAGCTTTCTTT; cdr3_aa: CASSQVIPLNTEAFF
j_call: TRBJ1-2; v_call: TRBV11-2; clone_size: many; d_call: -; cdr3_nt: TGTGCCAGCAGCCTATGGGGCCCAGGCGGCTACACCTTC; cdr3_aa: CASSLWGPGGYTF
j_call: TRBJ1-1; v_call: TRBV25-1; clone_size: few; d_call: -; cdr3_nt: TGTGCCAGCACGTCGTACACTGAAGCTTTCTTT; cdr3_aa: CASTSYTEAFF
j_call: TRBJ2-7; v_call: TRBV29-1; clone_size: many; d_call: -; cdr3_nt: TGCAGCGTTGAATTAGGGCAAGATGGATCCTACGAGCAGTACTTC; cdr3_aa: CSVELGQDGSYEQYF
j_call: TRBJ2-7; v_call: TRBV7-3; clone_size: -; d_call: -; cdr3_nt: TGTGCCAGCAGCTTATTGTACTACACCTACTACGAGCAGTACTTC; cdr3_aa: CASSLLYYTYYEQYF
j_call: TRBJ1-3; v_call: TRBV6-1; clone_size: many; d_call: TRBD1; cdr3_nt: TGTGCCAGCAGTAGGGACAGCTACTCTGGAAACACCATATATTTT; cdr3_aa: CASSRDSYSGNTIYF
j_call: TRBJ2-5; v_call: TRBV30; clone_size: -; d_call: -; cdr3_nt: TGTGCCTGGATCACCTACGGATCGAGTTCCCAAGAGACCCAGTACTTC; cdr3_aa: CAWITYGSSSQETQYF
j_call: TRBJ2-2; v_call: TRBV27; clone_size: -; d_call: -; cdr3_nt: TGTGCCAGCACCCCACTAGCTCCAAACACCGGGGAGCTGTTTTTT; cdr3_aa: CASTPLAPNTGELFF
j_call: TRBJ2-7; v_call: TRBV6-2/TRBV6-3; clone_size: many; d_call: -; cdr3_nt: TGTGCCAGCAGTTACTCGCAGGGCGGCTACGAGCAGTACTTC; cdr3_aa: CASSYSQGGYEQYF
j_call: TRBJ1-1; v_call: TRBV12-3/TRBV12-4; clone_size: many; d_call: TRBD1; cdr3_nt: TGTGCCAGCAGTTTGCATGGAACAGGGGAGAACACTGAAGCTTTCTTT; cdr3_aa: CASSLHGTGENTEAFF
j_call: TRBJ1-2; v_call: TRBV6-5; clone_size: many; d_call: -; cdr3_nt: TGTGCCAGCAGTTACTCGAGACGGGATGGCTACACCTTC; cdr3_aa: CASSYSRRDGYTF
j_call: TRBJ2-2; v_call: TRBV14; clone_size: many; d_call: TRBD2; cdr3_nt: TGTGCCAGCAGCCCATTAACTAGCGGGGCGAACACCGGGGAGCTGTTTTTT; cdr3_aa: CASSPLTSGANTGELFF
j_call: TRBJ2-2; v_call: TRBV19; clone_size: few; d_call: TRBD1; cdr3_nt: TGTGCCAGTAGTAAAATCCCCGGGACAGGGGATGCCGGGGAGCTGTTTTTT; cdr3_aa: CASSKIPGTGDAGELFF
j_call: TRBJ2-5; v_call: TRBV11-2; clone_size: -; d_call: TRBD2; cdr3_nt: TGTGCCAGCAGCTTAGACATTTCGCGGGAGGGCGGCGAGACCCAGTACTTC; cdr3_aa: CASSLDISREGGETQYF
j_call: TRBJ1-5; v_call: TRBV12-3/TRBV12-4; clone_size: -; d_call: -; cdr3_nt: TGTGCCAGCAGTCCACCCATGGTCGGCCAGCCCCAGCATTTT; cdr3_aa: CASSPPMVGQPQHF
j_call: TRBJ2-7; v_call: TRBV5-1; clone_size: -; d_call: -; cdr3_nt: TGCGCCAGCAGCACCACCGCAGGGGCCAACGAGCAGTACTTC; cdr3_aa: CASSTTAGANEQYF
j_call: TRBJ1-5; v_call: TRBV24-1; clone_size: few; d_call: -; cdr3_nt: TGTGCCACCAGTGAGGGGGGACTGAGCAATCAGCCCCAGCATTTT; cdr3_aa: CATSEGGLSNQPQHF
j_call: TRBJ2-7; v_call: TRBV27; clone_size: -; d_call: -; cdr3_nt: TGTGCCAGCAGTTTAAGGGGGGTTAACTCCTACGAGCAGTACTTC; cdr3_aa: CASSLRGVNSYEQYF
j_call: TRBJ1-1; v_call: TRBV3-1; clone_size: many; d_call: -; cdr3_nt: TGTGCCAGCAGCCCACAAACCGGTGGGGGTGAAGCTTTCTTT; cdr3_aa: CASSPQTGGGEAFF
j_call: TRBJ1-2; v_call: TRBV6-5; clone_size: many; d_call: TRBD1; cdr3_nt: TGTGCCAGCAGCAAGACAGGGGATGGCTATGGCTACACCTTC; cdr3_aa: CASSKTGDGYGYTF
j_call: TRBJ1-2; v_call: TRBV27; clone_size: many; d_call: -; cdr3_nt: TGTGCCAGCAGTCTAAGACTTACAGGGCTGGCTGGCTACACCTTC; cdr3_aa: CASSLRLTGLAGYTF
j_call: TRBJ2-7; v_call: TRBV6-4; clone_size: -; d_call: -; cdr3_nt: TGTGCCAGCAGTGACTCGATGGGTGAGCAGTACTTC; cdr3_aa: CASSDSMGEQYF
j_call: TRBJ1-2; v_call: TRBV28; clone_size: many; d_call: -; cdr3_nt: TGTGCCAGCAGTTTATCCCCCATCGAAGGGTATGGCTACACCTTC; cdr3_aa: CASSLSPIEGYGYTF
j_call: TRBJ1-1; v_call: TRBV3-1; clone_size: many; d_call: -; cdr3_nt: TGTGCCAGCAGCCCACGGGGACACACGAACACTGAAGCTTTCTTT; cdr3_aa: CASSPRGHTNTEAFF
j_call: TRBJ1-1; v_call: TRBV27; clone_size: many; d_call: -; cdr3_nt: TGTGCCAGCAGCCGAGAGGAGGGGATGAACACTGAAGCTTTCTTT; cdr3_aa: CASSREEGMNTEAFF
j_call: TRBJ2-7; v_call: TRBV12-3/TRBV12-4; clone_size: -; d_call: TRBD1; cdr3_nt: TGTGCCAGCAGTCCGTGGACAGGGGGCTTCTACGAGCAGTACTTC; cdr3_aa: CASSPWTGGFYEQYF
j_call: TRBJ1-1; v_call: TRBV12-3/TRBV12-4; clone_size: -; d_call: -; cdr3_nt: TGTGCCAGCAGTTTAGAGGTCTGGGGCACTGAAGCTTTCTTT; cdr3_aa: CASSLEVWGTEAFF
j_call: TRBJ1-5; v_call: TRBV29-1; clone_size: many; d_call: -; cdr3_nt: TGCAGCGCCGGACAGAATAGCAATCAGCCCCAGCATTTT; cdr3_aa: CSAGQNSNQPQHF
j_call: TRBJ2-7; v_call: TRBV5-1; clone_size: -; d_call: TRBD1; cdr3_nt: TGCGCCAGCAGCTCTACAGGGGGCCTCTACGAGCAGTACTTC; cdr3_aa: CASSSTGGLYEQYF
j_call: TRBJ2-7; v_call: TRBV6-1; clone_size: many; d_call: -; cdr3_nt: TGTGCCAGCAGCGCCAGAAACACAGCCTACGAGCAGTACTTC; cdr3_aa: CASSARNTAYEQYF
j_call: TRBJ2-2; v_call: TRBV28; clone_size: many; d_call: -; cdr3_nt: TGTGCCAGCAGCTCCCACCCGGGGACGAACACCGGGGAGCTGTTTTTT; cdr3_aa: CASSSHPGTNTGELFF
j_call: TRBJ2-5; v_call: TRBV7-9; clone_size: -; d_call: -; cdr3_nt: TGTGCCAGCAGCTTCCCTCCTACAGATTTCCAAGAGACCCAGTACTTC; cdr3_aa: CASSFPPTDFQETQYF
j_call: TRBJ2-4; v_call: TRBV19; clone_size: -; d_call: -; cdr3_nt: TGTGCCAGTTCGCTAGTCAGGGATTGGAAATACATTCAGTACTTC; cdr3_aa: CASSLVRDWKYIQYF
j_call: TRBJ2-3; v_call: TRBV12-3/TRBV12-4; clone_size: many; d_call: TRBD2; cdr3_nt: TGTGCCAGCACCTTAGCGGGGGTGGGCACAGATACGCAGTATTTT; cdr3_aa: CASTLAGVGTDTQYF
j_call: TRBJ2-7; v_call: TRBV7-9; clone_size: -; d_call: -; cdr3_nt: TGTGCCAGCAGCCCCGATGAGGGTTCCTACGAGCAGTACTTC; cdr3_aa: CASSPDEGSYEQYF
j_call: TRBJ1-1; v_call: TRBV2; clone_size: many; d_call: -; cdr3_nt: TGTGCCAGCAGTATTGTGATGAACACTGAAGCTTTCTTT; cdr3_aa: CASSIVMNTEAFF
j_call: TRBJ2-7; v_call: TRBV4-1; clone_size: many; d_call: TRBD1; cdr3_nt: TGCGCCAGCAGCCAAGATCAGCTTGGGACAGGGGGCTTCTACGAGCAGTACTTC; cdr3_aa: CASSQDQLGTGGFYEQYF
j_call: TRBJ2-4; v_call: TRBV9; clone_size: few; d_call: -; cdr3_nt: TGTGCCAGCAGCGCGGAGGGGGCCAGCAAAAACATTCAGTACTTC; cdr3_aa: CASSAEGASKNIQYF